These T cell receptor beta chains were read from a single sample in a study of cytomegalovirus exposure and HLA in healthy donors. Method: immunoSEQ multiplex PCR; TCRdb's copy keeps in-frame clones and lacks some. Of roughly 150,000 clones in the sample, approximately 80% were seen once. The sample consisted of PBMCs. These receptors were collected from a boy younger than 10 in good health and CMV-seronegative. Each CDR3 is given with its conserved first and last residue. The D gene is left open where the match is weak. A clone size is listed for some rows: how often the clone was seen (once, few, many), or a class if it is expanded.

J gene: TRBJ1-6; clone size: -; V gene: TRBV7-2; D gene: -; CDR3 protein: CASSLGQDRPVSPLHF; CDR3 DNA: TGTGCCAGCAGCTTAGGACAGGATCGGCCCGTTTCACCCCTCCACTTT
J gene: TRBJ1-1; clone size: few; V gene: TRBV6-5; D gene: -; CDR3 protein: CASSEGENTEAFF; CDR3 DNA: TGTGCCAGCAGTGAGGGAGAGAACACTGAAGCTTTCTTT
J gene: TRBJ1-2; clone size: -; V gene: TRBV9; D gene: -; CDR3 protein: CASSVDSGYSYTF; CDR3 DNA: TGTGCCAGCAGCGTAGACAGTGGTTATAGCTACACCTTC
J gene: TRBJ2-5; clone size: once; V gene: TRBV7-2; D gene: -; CDR3 protein: CASSLGQAYQETQYF; CDR3 DNA: TGTGCCAGCAGCTTAGGGCAGGCGTACCAAGAGACCCAGTACTTC
J gene: TRBJ1-1; clone size: few; V gene: TRBV4-1; D gene: -; CDR3 protein: CASSQVNRGMNTEAFF; CDR3 DNA: TGCGCCAGCAGCCAAGTAAATCGCGGCATGAACACTGAAGCTTTCTTT
J gene: TRBJ1-5; clone size: once; V gene: TRBV21-1; D gene: -; CDR3 protein: CASSKGTSNQPQHF; CDR3 DNA: TGTGCCAGCAGCAAAGGGACAAGCAATCAGCCCCAGCATTTT
J gene: TRBJ1-2; clone size: once; V gene: TRBV4-2; D gene: -; CDR3 protein: CASSEIRADRENYGYTF; CDR3 DNA: TGTGCCAGCAGCGAAATTAGGGCCGACCGGGAGAACTATGGCTACACCTTC
J gene: TRBJ2-1; clone size: -; V gene: TRBV25-1; D gene: TRBD1; CDR3 protein: CASSVSDRPNNEQFF; CDR3 DNA: TGTGCCAGCAGTGTATCGGACAGGCCCAATAATGAGCAGTTCTTC
J gene: TRBJ1-1; clone size: -; V gene: TRBV7-3; D gene: -; CDR3 protein: CASSSDGSSEAFF; CDR3 DNA: TGTGCCAGCAGCTCAGACGGGTCTTCTGAAGCTTTCTTT
J gene: TRBJ1-2; clone size: -; V gene: TRBV6-5; D gene: -; CDR3 protein: CASSYGRANYGYTF; CDR3 DNA: TGTGCCAGCAGTTACGGCAGGGCTAACTATGGCTACACCTTC
J gene: TRBJ1-3; clone size: -; V gene: TRBV5-4; D gene: TRBD1; CDR3 protein: CAGSLVPGQTGNTIYF; CDR3 DNA: TGTGCCGGCAGCTTGGTGCCGGGACAGACTGGAAACACCATATATTTT
J gene: TRBJ1-6; clone size: -; V gene: TRBV6-1; D gene: TRBD1; CDR3 protein: CASGTEGTGAPNHF; CDR3 DNA: TGTGCCAGCGGAACTGAGGGGACAGGGGCGCCTAACCACTTT
J gene: TRBJ1-1; clone size: -; V gene: TRBV27; D gene: -; CDR3 protein: CASSGNRATEAFF; CDR3 DNA: TGTGCCAGCAGTGGGAACAGGGCCACTGAAGCTTTCTTT
J gene: TRBJ1-2; clone size: -; V gene: TRBV5-5; D gene: -; CDR3 protein: CASSPGIGGNYGYTF; CDR3 DNA: TGTGCCAGCAGCCCCGGCATAGGCGGGAACTATGGCTACACCTTC
J gene: TRBJ2-3; clone size: -; V gene: TRBV7-3; D gene: TRBD2; CDR3 protein: CASSLGSGRAGTDTQYF; CDR3 DNA: TGTGCCAGCAGCTTAGGTAGCGGGAGGGCTGGCACAGATACGCAGTATTTT
J gene: TRBJ1-3; clone size: -; V gene: TRBV7-9; D gene: TRBD1; CDR3 protein: CASSRPEGAPGNTIYF; CDR3 DNA: TGTGCCAGCAGCCGCCCAGAGGGGGCTCCTGGAAACACCATATATTTT
J gene: TRBJ1-1; clone size: -; V gene: TRBV6-1; D gene: -; CDR3 protein: CASSDRMNTEAFF; CDR3 DNA: TGTGCCAGCAGTGATAGAATGAACACTGAAGCTTTCTTT
J gene: TRBJ1-1; clone size: once; V gene: TRBV6-6; D gene: TRBD1; CDR3 protein: CASSYPTGSTEAFF; CDR3 DNA: TGTGCCAGCAGTTACCCGACAGGGAGTACTGAAGCTTTCTTT
J gene: TRBJ2-2; clone size: -; V gene: TRBV27; D gene: -; CDR3 protein: CASSFVRADGELFF; CDR3 DNA: TGTGCCAGCAGTTTCGTCAGGGCGGACGGGGAGCTGTTTTTT
J gene: TRBJ2-5; clone size: -; V gene: TRBV9; D gene: TRBD1; CDR3 protein: CASSVAPGQGQETQYF; CDR3 DNA: TGTGCCAGCAGCGTAGCTCCGGGACAGGGGCAAGAGACCCAGTACTTC
J gene: TRBJ2-1; clone size: few; V gene: TRBV29-1; D gene: -; CDR3 protein: CSVDQVTSYNEQFF; CDR3 DNA: TGCAGCGTTGATCAGGTTACCTCCTACAATGAGCAGTTCTTC
J gene: TRBJ2-7; clone size: -; V gene: TRBV30; D gene: TRBD1; CDR3 protein: CAWRRGTVRIPSYEQYF; CDR3 DNA: TGTGCCTGGAGAAGAGGGACAGTAAGGATCCCCTCCTACGAGCAGTACTTC
J gene: TRBJ2-7; clone size: -; V gene: TRBV5-6; D gene: -; CDR3 protein: CASSLGFPLPYEQYF; CDR3 DNA: TGTGCCAGCAGCTTGGGTTTCCCCCTACCCTACGAGCAGTACTTC
J gene: TRBJ1-1; clone size: -; V gene: TRBV5-1; D gene: -; CDR3 protein: CASSLVGQHTEAFF; CDR3 DNA: TGCGCCAGCAGCTTGGTAGGACAGCATACTGAAGCTTTCTTT
J gene: TRBJ1-5; clone size: -; V gene: TRBV18; D gene: -; CDR3 protein: CASSSKVNKGERNQPQHF; CDR3 DNA: TGTGCCAGCTCAAGCAAAGTTAACAAGGGGGAACGCAATCAGCCCCAGCATTTT
J gene: TRBJ1-1; clone size: few; V gene: TRBV5-1; D gene: TRBD1; CDR3 protein: CASSLVTGGDEAFF; CDR3 DNA: TGCGCCAGCAGCTTGGTCACAGGGGGCGATGAAGCTTTCTTT
J gene: TRBJ1-1; clone size: -; V gene: TRBV27; D gene: -; CDR3 protein: CASSLLAGAGGEAFF; CDR3 DNA: TGTGCCAGCAGTTTATTGGCAGGGGCGGGGGGTGAAGCTTTCTTT
J gene: TRBJ2-1; clone size: -; V gene: TRBV29-1; D gene: TRBD2; CDR3 protein: CSVRTSGGYNEQFF; CDR3 DNA: TGCAGCGTTCGGACTAGCGGGGGGTACAATGAGCAGTTCTTC
J gene: TRBJ2-2; clone size: -; V gene: TRBV19; D gene: -; CDR3 protein: CVSSRAEVGELFF; CDR3 DNA: TGTGTCAGTAGTAGGGCGGAGGTCGGGGAGCTGTTTTTT
J gene: TRBJ1-6; clone size: once; V gene: TRBV5-1; D gene: -; CDR3 protein: CASSFSPGLDSPLHF; CDR3 DNA: TGCGCCAGCAGCTTCTCACCAGGGCTCGATTCACCCCTCCACTTT
J gene: TRBJ2-2; clone size: -; V gene: TRBV2; D gene: TRBD1; CDR3 protein: CASSGQGGNTGELFF; CDR3 DNA: TGTGCCAGCAGTGGACAGGGGGGGAACACCGGGGAGCTGTTTTTT
J gene: TRBJ1-2; clone size: -; V gene: TRBV14; D gene: TRBD1; CDR3 protein: CASSQRPDRAAGYTF; CDR3 DNA: TGTGCCAGCAGCCAACGACCTGACAGGGCGGCTGGCTACACCTTC
J gene: TRBJ2-1; clone size: -; V gene: TRBV28; D gene: TRBD1; CDR3 protein: CASRQTGGNNEQFF; CDR3 DNA: TGTGCCAGCCGTCAGACAGGGGGCAACAATGAGCAGTTCTTC
J gene: TRBJ1-5; clone size: -; V gene: TRBV19; D gene: -; CDR3 protein: CASSGGGDGQPQHF; CDR3 DNA: TGTGCCAGTAGTGGTGGGGGGGACGGTCAGCCCCAGCATTTT
J gene: TRBJ1-5; clone size: -; V gene: TRBV15; D gene: -; CDR3 protein: CATSRDPGGDSNQPQHF; CDR3 DNA: TGTGCCACCAGCAGAGATCCCGGAGGGGATAGCAATCAGCCCCAGCATTTT
J gene: TRBJ2-3; clone size: -; V gene: TRBV11-1; D gene: TRBD2; CDR3 protein: CASSFTSGGASYTQYF; CDR3 DNA: TGTGCCAGCAGCTTCACTAGCGGGGGGGCTTCGTATACGCAGTATTTT
J gene: TRBJ2-1; clone size: -; V gene: TRBV4-1; D gene: -; CDR3 protein: CASSPPLRGTSYNEQFF; CDR3 DNA: TGCGCCAGCAGCCCCCCCCTTCGCGGGACCTCCTACAATGAGCAGTTCTTC
J gene: TRBJ1-1; clone size: -; V gene: TRBV7-9; D gene: -; CDR3 protein: CSSSSGWNTEAFF; CDR3 DNA: TGTTCCAGCAGCTCAGGGTGGAACACTGAAGCTTTCTTT
J gene: TRBJ1-5; clone size: -; V gene: TRBV6-6; D gene: TRBD1; CDR3 protein: CASHPFFRQGDQPQHF; CDR3 DNA: TGTGCCAGCCACCCATTCTTCAGACAGGGTGATCAGCCCCAGCATTTT
J gene: TRBJ2-1; clone size: -; V gene: TRBV20-1; D gene: -; CDR3 protein: CSARSLNEQFF; CDR3 DNA: TGCAGTGCTAGATCTCTCAATGAGCAGTTCTTC
J gene: TRBJ2-1; clone size: once; V gene: TRBV4-3; D gene: TRBD2; CDR3 protein: CASSRAGTSGQSRFF; CDR3 DNA: TGCGCCAGCAGCCGAGCCGGGACTAGCGGACAATCCCGGTTCTTC
J gene: TRBJ2-7; clone size: -; V gene: TRBV16; D gene: -; CDR3 protein: CASSPGYTYEQYF; CDR3 DNA: TGTGCCAGCAGCCCGGGATATACCTACGAGCAGTACTTC
J gene: TRBJ2-5; clone size: -; V gene: TRBV7-9; D gene: TRBD2; CDR3 protein: CASSLVAGVGETQYF; CDR3 DNA: TGTGCCAGCAGCTTAGTAGCGGGAGTGGGAGAGACCCAGTACTTC
J gene: TRBJ2-6; clone size: -; V gene: TRBV7-9; D gene: TRBD1; CDR3 protein: CASSYLGVDRSSGANVLTF; CDR3 DNA: TGTGCCAGCAGCTACCTGGGGGTGGACAGGAGCTCTGGGGCCAACGTCCTGACTTTC
J gene: TRBJ2-7; clone size: -; V gene: TRBV28; D gene: -; CDR3 protein: CASRLMPGDEQYF; CDR3 DNA: TGTGCCAGCAGGTTAATGCCCGGGGACGAGCAGTACTTC
J gene: TRBJ2-3; clone size: once; V gene: TRBV7-2; D gene: TRBD2; CDR3 protein: CASSLAYSRLAGGPKSTDTQYF; CDR3 DNA: TGTGCCAGCAGCTTAGCTTACAGCCGACTAGCGGGAGGCCCCAAGAGCACAGATACGCAGTATTTT
J gene: TRBJ2-4; clone size: -; V gene: TRBV18; D gene: -; CDR3 protein: CASSPLSTDLAKNIQYF; CDR3 DNA: TGTGCCAGCTCACCACTATCGACAGATCTAGCCAAAAACATTCAGTACTTC
J gene: TRBJ2-5; clone size: once; V gene: TRBV5-6; D gene: -; CDR3 protein: CASSSTGQETQYF; CDR3 DNA: TGTGCCAGCAGTTCCACGGGCCAAGAGACCCAGTACTTC
J gene: TRBJ2-7; clone size: -; V gene: TRBV5-1; D gene: -; CDR3 protein: CASSLESYLSEQYF; CDR3 DNA: TGCGCCAGCAGCTTGGAAAGCTATCTAAGCGAGCAGTACTTC